The 14 T cell receptor beta chains in this list originate from one sample, sequenced in a study of blood T cell repertoires in COVID-19. Profiling relied on immunoSEQ multiplex PCR, and the TCRdb table lists in-frame clones only, not all of them. In the table there are about 95,000 clones, about 89% of which are singletons. Sequenced: peripheral blood. These receptors all stem from a woman between 50 and 59 years old in a cohort sampled during active COVID-19.

The V call is TRBV21-1, the J call TRBJ2-1; the table assigns TRBD2, which was not confirmed against the DNA. TRBV21-1 is a recognized pseudogene. This CDR3 comprises 16 residues. In DNA, the CDR3 is TGTGCCAGCAGCAAAAGTCCCAGCGGGAGGAGGAATGAGCAGTTCTTC. Residues: CASSKSPSGRRNEQFF.

This sequence joins TRBV6-1 and TRBJ2-3; 8 nucleotides line up with TRBD1. The CDR3 has 16 amino acids. Trimming took 2 bases from V and 2 from J; bases not matched to a gene: 6. Germline-derived CDR1 and CDR2 are MNHNS and SASEGT. The CDR3 DNA sequence: TGTGCCAGCAGTGAAACCGGGACAGGTCCCACAGATACGCAGTATTTT. Residues: CASSETGTGPTDTQYF.

In this sample, this clone turned up a few times. The chain employs TRBV6-1 and TRBJ1-5, with unresolved D. The CDR3 consists of 14 residues. Germline CDR1 is MNHNS and CDR2 is SASEGT. V lost 2 bases to trimming and J lost 7 bases, with 12 bases between them. CDR3 region: CASSESGEGQPQHF. In DNA form, the CDR3 reads TGTGCCAGCAGTGAATCCGGGGAAGGCCAGCCCCAGCATTTT.

This chain connects TRBV3-1 (or the pseudogene TRBV3-2) to TRBJ2-1; TRBD2 agrees at 8 bases. With V trimmed by 8 bases and J by 5 bases, 11 bases remained unmatched. The CDR3 covers 15 residues. The germline CDR1 and CDR2 sequences are LGHDT and YNNKEL (reference sequence). Here the CDR3 reads CASDGRTSGNNEQFF. The CDR3 nucleotides are TGTGCCAGCGACGGCAGAACTAGCGGAAACAATGAGCAGTTCTTC.

This chain links TRBV10-2 with TRBJ2-3, with TRBD2 matching over 12 bases. J lost 4 bases, V lost 1 base, and 6 bases had no gene match. The CDR3 spans 17 residues. The V gene's germline CDR1 is WSHSY and CDR2 SAAADI. CDR3 sequence reads: CASSEWLAGGPADTQYF. DNA for the CDR3: TGCGCCAGCAGTGAGTGGCTAGCGGGAGGGCCGGCAGATACGCAGTATTTT.

This rearrangement joins TRBV27 to TRBJ2-2; D is possibly TRBD2 (8 bases). The CDR3 consists of 17 residues. Trimming removed 5 bases from V and 8 bases from J, with 24 bases in between. The germline gives CDR1 MNHEY, CDR2 SMNVEV (reference sequence). The CDR3 region is CASSLTGAGTSRGELFF. As DNA, the CDR3 is TGTGCCAGCAGTCTTACAGGGGCCGGGACTAGTCGGGGGGAGCTGTTTTTT.

V gene TRBV7-9 combines with J gene TRBJ2-3, with 12 bases identical to TRBD2. V lost 3 bases, J lost 3 bases, and 1 base stayed unmatched. The CDR3 contains 15 residues. In germline, CDR1 is SEHNR, CDR2 FQNEAQ (reference sequence). The CDR3 protein is CASSLTSGRTDTQYF. The DNA for the CDR3 is TGTGCCAGCAGCTTGACTAGCGGGAGAACAGATACGCAGTATTTT.

The chain has TRBV5-1 and TRBJ1-3; D is ambiguous. Germline assignment: CDR1 SGHRS and CDR2 YFSETQ. The CDR3 contains 18 residues. V lost 0 bases and J lost 0, with 16 bases in between. In nucleotides, the CDR3 is TGCGCCAGCAGCTTGGTATCTGCACAGTTCGGCTCTGGAAACACCATATATTTT. Encoded protein: CASSLVSAQFGSGNTIYF.

This rearrangement joins TRBV3-1 (or the pseudogene TRBV3-2) to TRBJ1-1; a possible D gene is TRBD1 (5 bases). CDR1 is LGHDT and CDR2 is YNNKEL in the germline V gene (reference sequence). This CDR3 region has 13 residues. V lost 8 bases and J lost 3, with 13 bases in between. The CDR3 DNA sequence: TGTGCCAGCCGGTCGATAGGGGACACTGAAGCTTTCTTT. Translating it yields CASRSIGDTEAFF.

V gene TRBV7-9 combines with J gene TRBJ1-5; 9 positions agree with TRBD1. The CDR3 consists of 15 residues. Germline CDR1 SEHNR, CDR2 FQNEAQ (reference sequence). V was pared by 3 bases and J by 4 bases, with 4 bases of the junction left unmatched. The CDR3 bases are TGTGCCAGCAGCTTGGGGGGGACAGGGAATCAGCCCCAGCATTTT. Amino acids: CASSLGGTGNQPQHF.

The gene calls are TRBV2 and TRBJ2-7, with TRBD1 as a possible D gene (5 bases). The V end was cut by 4 bases, the J end by 4 bases, with 17 bases between. Germline lookup yields CDR1 SNHLY and CDR2 FYNNEI. The CDR3 extends over 15 amino acids. The CDR3 spells CASSALWGVGYEQYF. CDR3 in DNA: TGTGCCAGCAGTGCCCTGTGGGGCGTGGGATACGAGCAGTACTTC. Combining the CDR3 with reference TRBV2 and TRBJ2-7 gives the whole variable domain EPEVTQTPSHQVTQMGQEVILRCVPISNHLYFYWYRQILGQKVEFLVSFYNNEISEKSEIFDDQFSVERPDGSNFTLKIRSTKLEDSAMYFCASSALWGVGYEQYFGPGTRLTVT.

The genes are TRBV10-3 and TRBJ2-5; 8 nucleotides line up with TRBD2. Trimming cost V 2 bases and J 4 bases; bases outside gene matches: 6. This CDR3 is built from 15 residues. Germline CDR1 reads ENHRY; CDR2 reads SYGVKD. The CDR3 DNA is TGTGCCATCAGTGAGCAGACCGGGGGGGCAGAGACCCAGTACTTC. It encodes CAISEQTGGAETQYF.

This chain connects TRBV1 to TRBJ2-1; TRBD2, the table's D call, was not compared with the DNA. TRBV1 represents a pseudogene. CDR3 size: 16 residues. The CDR3 is CTSSPTAERGNNEQFF. The DNA of the CDR3 is TGCACCAGCAGCCCGACGGCCGAGCGAGGGAACAATGAGCAGTTCTTC.

The chain uses TRBV6-6 and TRBJ1-3, with no clear D. This CDR3 contains 12 residues. Per germline, CDR1 MNHNY and CDR2 SVGAGI (reference sequence). The V end was cut by 7 bases, the J end by 0 bases, with 4 bases between. As DNA, the CDR3 is TGTGCCAGCACTAACTCTGGAAACACCATATATTTT. This codes for CASTNSGNTIYF.